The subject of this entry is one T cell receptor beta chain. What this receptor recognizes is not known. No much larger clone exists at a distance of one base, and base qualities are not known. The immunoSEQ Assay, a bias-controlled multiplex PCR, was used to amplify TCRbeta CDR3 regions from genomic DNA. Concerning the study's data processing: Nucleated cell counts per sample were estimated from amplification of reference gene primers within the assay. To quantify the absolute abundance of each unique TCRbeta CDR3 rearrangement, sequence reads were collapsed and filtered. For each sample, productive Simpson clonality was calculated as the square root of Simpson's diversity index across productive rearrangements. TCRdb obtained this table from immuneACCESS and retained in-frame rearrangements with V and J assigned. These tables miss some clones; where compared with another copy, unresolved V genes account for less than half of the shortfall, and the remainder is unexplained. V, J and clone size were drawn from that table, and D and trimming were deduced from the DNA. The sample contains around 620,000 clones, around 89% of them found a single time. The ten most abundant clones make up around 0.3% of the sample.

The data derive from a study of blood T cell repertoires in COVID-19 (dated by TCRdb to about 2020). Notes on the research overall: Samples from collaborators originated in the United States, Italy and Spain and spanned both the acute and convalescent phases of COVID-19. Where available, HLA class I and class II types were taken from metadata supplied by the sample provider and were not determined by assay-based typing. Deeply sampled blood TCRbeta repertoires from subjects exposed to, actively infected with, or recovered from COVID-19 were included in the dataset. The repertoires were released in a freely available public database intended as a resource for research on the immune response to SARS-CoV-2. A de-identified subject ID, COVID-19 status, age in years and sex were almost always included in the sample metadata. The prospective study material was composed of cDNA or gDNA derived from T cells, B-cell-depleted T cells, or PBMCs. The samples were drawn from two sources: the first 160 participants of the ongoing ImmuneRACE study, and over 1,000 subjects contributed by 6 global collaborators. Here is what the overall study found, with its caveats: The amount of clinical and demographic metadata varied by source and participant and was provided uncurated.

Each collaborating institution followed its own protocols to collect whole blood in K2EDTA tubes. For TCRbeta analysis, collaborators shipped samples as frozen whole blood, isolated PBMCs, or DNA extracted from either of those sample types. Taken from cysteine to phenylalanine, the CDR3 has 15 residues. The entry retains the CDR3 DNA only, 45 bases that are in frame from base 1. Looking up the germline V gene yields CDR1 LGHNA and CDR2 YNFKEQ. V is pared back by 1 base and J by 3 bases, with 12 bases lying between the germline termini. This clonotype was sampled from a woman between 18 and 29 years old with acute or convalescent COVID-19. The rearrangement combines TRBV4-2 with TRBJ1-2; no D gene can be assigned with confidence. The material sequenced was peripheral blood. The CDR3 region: CASSQVGGKDYGYTF. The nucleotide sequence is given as TGTGCCAGCAGCCAAGTAGGAGGGAAGGACTATGGCTACACCTTC.